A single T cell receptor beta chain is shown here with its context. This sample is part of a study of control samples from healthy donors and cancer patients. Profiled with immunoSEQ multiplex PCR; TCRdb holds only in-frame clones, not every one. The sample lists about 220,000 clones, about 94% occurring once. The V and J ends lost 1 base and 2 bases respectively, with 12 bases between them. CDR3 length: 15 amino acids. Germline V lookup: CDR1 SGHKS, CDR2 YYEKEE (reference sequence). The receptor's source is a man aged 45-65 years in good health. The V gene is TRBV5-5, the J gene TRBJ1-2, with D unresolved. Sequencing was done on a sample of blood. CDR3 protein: CASSLPAAQNYGYTF. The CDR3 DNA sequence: TGTGCCAGCAGCTTGCCGGCAGCGCAAAACTATGGCTACACCTTC.